The source of this T cell receptor beta chain is a study of blood T cell repertoires in COVID-19. Across the study: Whether acute or convalescent, the COVID-19 samples came from the United States, Italy and Spain. PBMCs, B-cell-depleted T cells, or T cells were the source of the cDNA or gDNA that made up the material.

Per the germline V gene, CDR1 is SGHTA and CDR2 is FQGTGA. V gave up 0 bases and J gave up 2 bases; unmatched junction bases: 3. The CDR3 totals 16 residues. Original handling: Reference gene primer amplification gave estimated nucleated cell counts. Repertoires were generated with immunoSEQ multiplex PCR, while TCRdb's copy carries only in-frame clones and drops some. Clone size and the V and J calls come from that table; the DNA yielded D and trimming. The table lists 200,000 to 250,000 clones, around nine tenths of them singletons. The clonotype originates from a man between 60 and 70 years old who had recovered from COVID-19. Sample: peripheral blood. The gene calls are TRBV7-3 and TRBJ2-1; 8 bases agree with TRBD2. This CDR3 is CASSLTAGGPYNEQFF. CDR3 sequence (DNA): TGTGCCAGCAGCTTAACGGCGGGGGGCCCCTACAATGAGCAGTTCTTC.